Following are 19 T cell receptor beta chains from one sample sequenced in a study of blood T cell repertoires in COVID-19. This table comes from immunoSEQ multiplex PCR, and its TCRdb copy is limited to in-frame clones, with some not included. Of around 79,000 clones listed, around 90% are singletons. The sample comprised peripheral blood. Source of these receptors: a human donor in a cohort sampled during active COVID-19.

This clone was detected once. The chain combines TRBV18 with TRBJ2-5, with D uncertain. There are 13 residues in the CDR3. Germline CDR1 reads KGHSH; CDR2 reads LQKENI. Trimming shortened V by 3 bases and J by 5 bases, and 10 bases separated the two germline ends. CDR3 bases: TGTGCCAGCTCACCCCCTATCCGGGAGACCCAGTACTTC. Its translation is CASSPPIRETQYF.

The sample holds one count of this clone. The chain is built from TRBV6-5 and TRBJ1-2; TRBD1 matches 10 bases. This CDR3 is 15 amino acids long. Germline V gene sequence: CDR1 MNHEY, CDR2 SVGAGI. Trimming at V came to 5 bases and at J to 6 bases, leaving 9 bases not matched to a gene. The CDR3 region has the DNA TGTGCCAGCAGTCAACAGACAGGGGGCATTAATGGCTACACCTTC. Protein product: CASSQQTGGINGYTF.

The CDR3 DNA follows: TGTGCAACTAGCGGGGTAGCCAAAAACATTCAGTACTTC. Protein: CATSGVAKNIQYF. The chain employs TRBV30 and TRBJ2-4; 10 bases agree with TRBD2. The CDR3 totals 13 residues. Germline loops: CDR1 GTSNPN, CDR2 SVGIG (reference sequence). The full variable domain, with the rest looked up from reference TRBV30 and TRBJ2-4, is SQTIHQWPATLVQPVGSPLSLECTVEGTSNPNLYWYRQAAGRGLQLLFYSVGIGQISSEVPQNLSASRPQDRQFILSSKKLLLSDSGFYLCATSGVAKNIQYFGAGTRLSVL.

A single count supports this clone. The chain employs TRBV5-6 and TRBJ1-6; D gene ambiguous. Germline CDR1 SGHDT, CDR2 YYEEEE. Trimming stripped 4 bases from V and 6 bases from J, with 8 bases between. The CDR3 runs to 13 residues. CDR3 sequence: CASSPTTNSPLHF. CDR3 bases: TGTGCCAGCAGCCCGACTACTAATTCACCCCTCCACTTT. Using reference TRBV5-6 and TRBJ1-6 for the parts outside the CDR3, the full variable domain is DAGVTQSPTHLIKTRGQQVTLRCSPKSGHDTVSWYQQALGQGPQFIFQYYEEEERQRGNFPDRFSGHQFPNYSSELNVNALLLGDSALYLCASSPTTNSPLHFGNGTRLTVT.

The chain combines TRBV3-1 (or the pseudogene TRBV3-2) with TRBJ2-7; 7 bases agree with TRBD1. Per germline, CDR1 LGHDT and CDR2 YNNKEL (reference sequence). Trimming removed 2 bases from V and 0 bases from J; junction bases left unmatched: 7. The CDR3 covers 16 residues. The CDR3 region has the DNA TGTGCCAGCAGCCAACCGACAGGGCCGAGCTCCTACGAGCAGTACTTC. Amino acids: CASSQPTGPSSYEQYF.

The J gene is TRBJ1-4, the V gene TRBV12-5; D is possibly TRBD1 (5 bases). Trimming left V 5 bases short and J 8 bases short, with 18 bases between. CDR3 length equals 15 residues. The germline V gene encodes CDR1 LGHNT and CDR2 FRNRAP. The CDR3 protein is CASGPTGVGQEKLFF. In DNA, the CDR3 is TGTGCTAGTGGTCCCACGGGGGTGGGCCAAGAAAAACTGTTTTTT.

The chain links TRBV11-2 to TRBJ1-3; TRBD1 agrees at 7 bases. This CDR3 has 16 residues. J gave up 4 bases and V 2 bases, and 8 bases lay outside the gene matches. From germline, CDR1 is SGHAT and CDR2 FQNNGV. Here the CDR3 reads CASSLRGGAYGNTIYF. The CDR3 DNA sequence: TGTGCCAGCAGCTTAAGAGGGGGCGCCTACGGAAACACCATATATTTT. Variable domain in full (rest from reference TRBV11-2 and TRBJ1-3): EAGVAQSPRYKIIEKRQSVAFWCNPISGHATLYWYQQILGQGPKLLIQFQNNGVVDDSQLPKDRFSAERLKGVDSTLKIQPAKLEDSAVYLCASSLRGGAYGNTIYFGEGSWLTVV.

This chain connects TRBV4-2 to TRBJ2-5; TRBD1 is a possible D gene (5 bases). Trimming shortened V by 4 bases and J by 4 bases, and 10 bases separated the two germline ends. The CDR3 loop spans 13 amino acids. The germline CDR1 and CDR2 sequences are LGHNA and YNFKEQ. CDR3: CASSPRGGETQYF. The CDR3 bases are TGTGCCAGCAGCCCAAGGGGTGGAGAGACCCAGTACTTC.

The chain is built from TRBV4-1 and TRBJ2-5; the match to TRBD1 covers 11 bases. Germline values: CDR1 MGHRA, CDR2 YSYEKL. The CDR3 extends over 17 amino acids. V was clipped by 0 bases and J by 2 bases; unmatched bases: 5. For the CDR3, the DNA is TGCGCCAGCAGCCAAGATCCGGGACAGGGGGGACAAGAGACCCAGTACTTC. Encoded protein: CASSQDPGQGGQETQYF.

This chain links TRBV24-1 with TRBJ2-5, with 12 bases that match TRBD2. The CDR3 covers 16 residues. Unmatched junction bases numbered 4, after V lost 4 bases and J lost 2 bases. CDR1 KGHDR and CDR2 SFDVKD come from the germline V gene. In DNA form, the CDR3 reads TGTGCCACCAGTGACACCGGGACTAGCGGGCAAGAGACCCAGTACTTC. Its translation is CATSDTGTSGQETQYF.

CDR3 sequence: CASSPYLPRPGGYGYTF. The CDR3 nucleotides are TGTGCCAGCAGCCCTTACCTTCCCCGACCCGGAGGGTATGGCTACACCTTC. J is TRBJ1-2 and V is TRBV5-6; D call uncertain. V gave up 4 bases and J gave up 5 bases, with 24 bases separating them. The V gene's germline CDR1 is SGHDT and CDR2 YYEEEE. The CDR3 totals 17 residues.

The J gene is TRBJ1-6, the V gene TRBV23-1, with 7 bases lining up with TRBD1. TRBV23-1 counts as an open reading frame of uncertain function. This CDR3 spans 15 amino acids. V dropped 2 bases and J dropped 9; count of bases not matched to a gene: 7. CDR3 bases: TGCGCCAGCAGTCAACCGACAGGGTGTACTTCACCCCTCCACTTT. Amino acid sequence: CASSQPTGCTSPLHF.

The V call is TRBV7-2, the J call TRBJ1-5, with D possibly TRBD1 on 6 matching bases. CDR1 and CDR2 from the germline V gene are SGHTA and FQGNSA. The V gene lost 2 bases and the J gene lost 4 bases, with 12 bases spanning the gap. The CDR3 loop spans 15 amino acids. CDR3 protein: CASSLQAGENQPQHF. The CDR3 DNA follows: TGTGCCAGCAGCTTACAGGCAGGGGAAAATCAGCCCCAGCATTTT.

This chain connects TRBV28 to TRBJ2-5; perhaps TRBD2 as D (5 bases). Germline CDR1 MDHEN, CDR2 SYDVKM. The CDR3 is 17 amino acids. V was cut by 4 bases and J by 2 bases, with 20 bases left in between. The CDR3 loop is CASSSVLGNDLQETQYF. In DNA form, the CDR3 reads TGTGCCAGCAGTTCGGTTCTCGGGAACGACTTACAAGAGACCCAGTACTTC.

The rearrangement uses TRBV7-2 and TRBJ2-3; 9 nucleotides align to TRBD2. CDR1 and CDR2 from the germline V gene are SGHTA and FQGNSA. The CDR3 loop spans 15 amino acids. Trimming took 5 bases from V and 4 from J; bases not matched to a gene: 7. DNA for the CDR3: TGTGCCAGCAGCGATCCGGGACTAGCATCAGATACGCAGTATTTT. Translating gives CASSDPGLASDTQYF.

The V call is TRBV4-2, the J call TRBJ1-1; D is uncertain. Per the germline V gene, CDR1 is LGHNA and CDR2 is YNFKEQ. CDR3 length: 15 amino acids. With 1 base removed from V and 1 base from J, the gap between germline ends came to 10 bases. The CDR3 DNA sequence: TGTGCCAGCAGCCAAGGAGGGCTCGGGAACACTGAAGCTTTCTTT. Its translation is CASSQGGLGNTEAFF.

V is TRBV6-1 and J is TRBJ2-1, with 7 bases aligning to TRBD2. J gave up 9 bases and V 2 bases, and 1 base lay outside the gene matches. CDR3 size: 12 residues. Germline CDR1 is MNHNS and CDR2 is SASEGT. Written as DNA, the CDR3 is TGTGCCAGCAGTGAACGGGGGGTTGAGCAGTTCTTC. Protein product: CASSERGVEQFF.

The DNA for the CDR3 is TGCGCCAGCAGCTTGGGGGCGGCTAGCGGGACCCCCGGGGAGCTGTTTTTT. This sequence encodes CASSLGAASGTPGELFF. The rearrangement links TRBV5-1 to TRBJ2-2; 9 positions match TRBD2. Germline V gene lookup returns CDR1 SGHRS and CDR2 YFSETQ. V lost 0 bases, J lost 6 bases, and 9 bases stayed unmatched. The CDR3 has 17 amino acids. The full variable domain, in which reference TRBV5-1 and TRBJ2-2 provide the parts outside the CDR3, is KAGVTQTPRYLIKTRGQQVTLSCSPISGHRSVSWYQQTPGQGLQFLFEYFSETQRNKGNFPGRFSGRQFSNSRSEMNVSTLELGDSALYLCASSLGAASGTPGELFFGEGSRLTVL.

In this sample, this clone turned up once. The rearrangement uses TRBV27 and TRBJ1-1; 8 bases are a match to TRBD1. The J segment lost 0 bases and the V segment lost 8 bases, leaving 8 bases of the junction unmatched. The germline CDR1 and CDR2 sequences are MNHEY and SMNVEV (reference sequence). This CDR3 region has 15 residues. This CDR3 is CASGKGQGLNTEAFF. DNA of the CDR3: TGTGCCAGCGGTAAAGGACAGGGTTTGAACACTGAAGCTTTCTTT.